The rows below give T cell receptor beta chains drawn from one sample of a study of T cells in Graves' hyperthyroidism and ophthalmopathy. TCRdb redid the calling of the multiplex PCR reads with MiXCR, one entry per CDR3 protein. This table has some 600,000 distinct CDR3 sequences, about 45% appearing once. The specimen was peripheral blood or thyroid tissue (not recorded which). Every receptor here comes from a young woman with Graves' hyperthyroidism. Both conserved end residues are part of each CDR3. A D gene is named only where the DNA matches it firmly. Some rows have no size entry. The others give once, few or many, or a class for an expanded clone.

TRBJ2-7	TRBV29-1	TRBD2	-	TGCAGCTCGGGAGGCCAGGTCTCCTACGAGCAGTACTTC	CSSGGQVSYEQYF
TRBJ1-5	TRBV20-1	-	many	TGCAGTGCTAGACGTGAGGAGCATCAGCCCCAGCATTTT	CSARREEHQPQHF
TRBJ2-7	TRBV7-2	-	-	TGTGCCAGCAGCCCCCCTCCGACGGTCTACGAGCAGTACTTC	CASSPPPTVYEQYF
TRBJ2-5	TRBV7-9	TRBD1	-	TGTGCCAGCAGCTCCGTAACAGGGGGCAGGGAGACCCAGTACTTC	CASSSVTGGRETQYF
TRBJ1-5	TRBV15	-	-	TGTGCCACCAGCAGAGCTCTAGGAGGCAATCAGCCCCAGCATTTT	CATSRALGGNQPQHF
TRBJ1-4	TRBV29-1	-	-	TGCAGCGTTGAAGGCAGGCATGAAAAACTGTTTTTT	CSVEGRHEKLFF
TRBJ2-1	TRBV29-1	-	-	TGCAGCGCAGAGGGGCTCCACAACAATGAGCAGTTCTTC	CSAEGLHNNEQFF
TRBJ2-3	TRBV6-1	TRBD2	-	TGTGCCAGCTTTCGGGGCGAGCGGGAGACGGTTCGAAACACAGATACGCAGTATTTT	CASFRGERETVRNTDTQYF
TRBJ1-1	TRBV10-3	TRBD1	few	TGTGCCAGCATAGGACAGGTACTCATGAACACTGAAGCTTTCTTT	CASIGQVLMNTEAFF
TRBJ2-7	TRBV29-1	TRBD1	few	TGCAGCGCGAAAGATTCCCGGGACAGGGACTACGAGCAGTACTTC	CSAKDSRDRDYEQYF
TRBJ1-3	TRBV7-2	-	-	TGTGCCAGCAGCTACTCCCCGGGACGAGGAAACACCATATATTTT	CASSYSPGRGNTIYF
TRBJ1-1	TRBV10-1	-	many	TGCGCCAGCAGTGAGTCGATCGTGAGCACTGAAGCTTTCTTT	CASSESIVSTEAFF
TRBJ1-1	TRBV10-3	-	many	TGTGCCATCAGTGAGTCGACGGGGAACACTGAAGCTTTCTTT	CAISESTGNTEAFF
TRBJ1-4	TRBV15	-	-	TGTGCCACCAGCAGAGATTTTTTT	CATSRDFF
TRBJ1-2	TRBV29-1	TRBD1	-	TGCAGCGTTCCCGGACAGGGCCTATCCTATGGCTACACCTTC	CSVPGQGLSYGYTF
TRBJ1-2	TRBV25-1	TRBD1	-	TGTGCCAGCAGTGACCGAAGGGACAGGGACTATGGCTACACCTTC	CASSDRRDRDYGYTF
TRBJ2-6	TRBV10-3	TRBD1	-	TGTGCCACCGCACAGGGGGCTGGGGCCAACGTCCTGACTTTC	CATAQGAGANVLTF
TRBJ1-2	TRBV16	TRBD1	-	TGTGCCAGCAGCCAATCAGGGACAGGGCCCTATGGCTACACCTTC	CASSQSGTGPYGYTF
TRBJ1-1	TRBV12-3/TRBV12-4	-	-	TGTGCCAGCAGGCCCACAGGGCTCGCTGAAGCTTTCTTT	CASRPTGLAEAFF
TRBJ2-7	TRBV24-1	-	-	TGTGCCACCAGTGACCGGGACCCCCGGGATGAGCAGTACTTC	CATSDRDPRDEQYF
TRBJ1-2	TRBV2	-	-	TGTGCCAGCAGTTCCTCTGCAGCCTTCTATGGCTACACCTTC	CASSSSAAFYGYTF
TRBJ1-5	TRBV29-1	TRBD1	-	TGCAACGTTTCGACAGGGGCCTATAGCAATCAGCCCCAGCATTTT	CNVSTGAYSNQPQHF
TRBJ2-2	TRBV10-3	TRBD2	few	TGTGCCATCAGGACAACTAGCGGGAGTAAAACCGGGGAGCTGTTTTTT	CAIRTTSGSKTGELFF
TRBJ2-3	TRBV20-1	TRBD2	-	TGCAGTGCTAGAGCGGCTAGCGGGATTATTAGCACAGATACGCAGTATTTT	CSARAASGIISTDTQYF
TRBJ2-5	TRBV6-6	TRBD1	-	TGTGCCAGCAGAGACCAACAGGGGCTGGAGACCCAGTACTTC	CASRDQQGLETQYF
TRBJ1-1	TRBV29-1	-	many	TGCAGCGTTGATAAGGGTCGCACTGAAGCTTTCTTT	CSVDKGRTEAFF
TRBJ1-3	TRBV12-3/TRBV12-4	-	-	TGTGCCAGCACCCCGGGGCTCAACACCATATATTTT	CASTPGLNTIYF
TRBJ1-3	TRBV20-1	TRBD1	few	TGCAGTGCGTCGCGACAGGGAGCGGGAAACACCATATATTTT	CSASRQGAGNTIYF
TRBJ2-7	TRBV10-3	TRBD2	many	TGTGCCATCAGTGATCGCCTAGCGGGAGGACTATCCTACGAGCAGTACTTC	CAISDRLAGGLSYEQYF
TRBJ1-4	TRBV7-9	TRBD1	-	TGTGCCAGCAGCACTAAACCCCGGGACAGGGCTGAAAAACTGTTTTTT	CASSTKPRDRAEKLFF
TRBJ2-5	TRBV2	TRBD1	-	TGTGCCAGCAGTTTATTGGGACAGGGGTCCGAGACCCAGTACTTC	CASSLLGQGSETQYF
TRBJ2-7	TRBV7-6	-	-	TGTGCCAGCAGCCAAGGTCTCTCTCACTACGAGCAGTACTTC	CASSQGLSHYEQYF
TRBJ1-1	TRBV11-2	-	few	TGTGCCAGTCGAAGGGGTTGGGACACTGAAGCTTTCTTT	CASRRGWDTEAFF
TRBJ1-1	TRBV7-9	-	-	TGTGCCAGCAGCTTAGGTCCCGGCGGGGGCACTGAAGCTTTCTTT	CASSLGPGGGTEAFF
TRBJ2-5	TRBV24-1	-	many	TGTGCCACCAGTGATTTGGGCCCACAAGAGACCCAGTACTTC	CATSDLGPQETQYF
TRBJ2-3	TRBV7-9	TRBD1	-	TGTGCCAGCAGTCCTGGACAGGGCCAGACAGATACGCAGTATTTT	CASSPGQGQTDTQYF